This is a list of T cell receptor beta chains from one sample in a study of Ad26.COV2.S vaccination and SARS-CoV-2 variants. Profiling relied on immunoSEQ multiplex PCR, and the TCRdb table lists in-frame clones only, not all of them. The data hold hundreds of thousands of clones, with 89% observed a single time. The specimen was peripheral blood, collected in a trial of Ad26.COV2.S vaccine versus placebo. The source of these receptors is a person between 18 and 65 years old who received the Ad26.COV2.S COVID-19 vaccine or a placebo. CDR3s include the opening cysteine and the closing phenylalanine or tryptophan. Fields, in order: CDR3 protein, V gene, D gene. The D gene is left open where the match is weak.

CASSPRVAGELFF | TRBV7-2 | .
CASKGQGTDTQYF | TRBV19 | TRBD1
CASSLEGIGTF | TRBV7-9 | .
CASSSPGQGAMQYF | TRBV5-4 | TRBD1
CASSPPGLPLSDTQYF | TRBV18 | .
CASTTGAAGTNEQFF | TRBV5-1 | .
CATRTSGSISEQFF | TRBV24-1 | TRBD2
CASSQLGRYEQYF | TRBV14 | .
CASSAKIAEDTQYF | TRBV11-2 | .
CASSHRDSEETQYF | TRBV11-3 | .
CASSTRPSNQPQHF | TRBV19 | .
CASSGPSGKTQYF | TRBV13 | .
CASTPNSLPNQPQHF | TRBV27 | .
CASSLSHGTGHEKLFF | TRBV5-4 | TRBD1
CASSSPGRAGNQPQHF | TRBV21-1 | .
CASSMGQGWFEEQFF | TRBV19 | TRBD1
CASSTDRGYEQYF | TRBV4-3 | TRBD1
CATRKEKGNTIYF | TRBV19 | .
CAWDGTTGYGYTF | TRBV30 | .
CASSFGARAAFF | TRBV12-3/TRBV12-4 | .
CASSPAGGASTDTQYF | TRBV18 | TRBD2
CASSPPNQPQHF | TRBV5-8 | .
CASSPRKREVVGELFF | TRBV9 | TRBD2
CASSLQEVANTGELFF | TRBV5-8 | .
CASNDRRSGANVLTF | TRBV6-6 | .
CASSSGTGGSQPQHF | TRBV18 | TRBD1
CASSPPGGVEQFF | TRBV18 | .
CASSPPQFNQPQHF | TRBV6-2/TRBV6-3 | .
CASSYSQGLSGNTIYF | TRBV6-5 | .
CASSLDRARQPQHF | TRBV27 | TRBD1
CASSFGGSSGNTIYF | TRBV5-6 | .
CASSLESRSYNEQFF | TRBV5-4 | .
CASSSRDTNEKLFF | TRBV6-6 | .
CAISKARETNQPQHF | TRBV10-3 | .
CASRVTSNQPQHF | TRBV12-3/TRBV12-4 | .
CATHAPGHNTEAFF | TRBV23-1 | .
CASSWDSSSTDTQYF | TRBV5-8 | .
CASSRGAGMNTEAFF | TRBV11-3 | .
CAWGAGNQPQHF | TRBV30 | .
CASSTTGRARNTEAFF | TRBV3-1/TRBV3-2 | .
CASSLASNEQFF | TRBV5-4 | .
CASSQVAGRQFF | TRBV3-1/TRBV3-2 | .
CASSQETVNYGYTF | TRBV4-2 | .
CASSSGHPAANEKLFF | TRBV5-1 | .
CASSLAVNTGELFF | TRBV19 | TRBD2
CASRSTLLQYQETQYF | TRBV7-2 | .